The source of this TCR beta chain is a study of siplizumab effects on memory and regulatory T cells. General study results and limits: An assignable naive or memory phenotype was lacking in roughly 75-96% of proliferating CD4+ or CD8+ clones.

Germline V gene sequence: CDR1 PRHDT, CDR2 FYEKMQ (reference sequence). The CDR3 runs to 16 residues. V trimming: 4 bases; J trimming: 4 bases; junction bases outside the gene matches: 10. Sequencing used immunoSEQ multiplex PCR; TCRdb keeps in-frame clones, though not all of them. The sample consists of fewer than 100,000 clones, 95% of them appearing once. As concerns this clone: Its antigen is not known.

J is TRBJ2-1 and V is TRBV13; 7 bases map to TRBD1. The clonotype originates from a human donor in good health. Sequenced material: CD8+ T cells sorted from blood. This CDR3 reads CASSSVDRASYNEQFF. The CDR3 nucleotides are TGTGCCAGCAGCTCCGTTGACAGGGCAAGTTACAATGAGCAGTTCTTC.